These 21 T cell receptor beta chains were sequenced from one sample in a study of regulatory T cells in long-lasting Graves disease. The time point: persistent/refractory GD, antithyroid drugs over 5 years with positive TRAb. The TCR library was made from RNA extracted from PBMCs. According to the study, TCR beta libraries were built with iRepertoire HTBI primers and CDR3-region Arm-PCR. Via MiXCR, TCRdb re-called the multiplex PCR reads, giving one row per CDR3 protein. This sample carries 400,000 to 600,000 distinct CDR3 sequences, roughly 21% of them seen once, and the ten largest clones take 6.5% to 9%. The sample was peripheral blood mononuclear cells (PBMCs), taken when the disease was refractory, from a patient treated with antithyroid drugs. These receptors were collected from a female donor with Graves disease.

This clonotype appeared a few times. The chain is built from TRBV4-1 and TRBJ1-1; D unclear. The CDR3 spans 13 residues. V lost 0 bases and J 8 bases, leaving 10 bases between the germline ends. Germline V gene lookup returns CDR1 MGHRA and CDR2 YSYEKL. The CDR3, as DNA: TGCGCCAGCAGCCAAGATTTGGCCAGAGAAGCTTTCTTT. Translation gives CASSQDLAREAFF.

The rearrangement joins TRBV3-1 to TRBJ2-5; D call uncertain. Germline V gene lookup returns CDR1 LGHDT and CDR2 YNNKEL (reference sequence). V dropped 0 bases and J dropped 4 bases, with 9 bases sitting between them. The CDR3 is 14 amino acids. CDR3 sequence (DNA): TGTGCCAGCAGCCAAGATTGGAGCGTAGAGACCCAGTACTTC. Its protein product is CASSQDWSVETQYF.

The V and J genes are TRBV19 and TRBJ1-5; D unclear. CDR1 and CDR2 (germline): LNHDA, SQIVND (reference sequence). V lost 6 bases, J lost 5 bases, and 14 bases lay in between. CDR3 length: 14 residues. In DNA form, the CDR3 reads TGTGCCAGTAGCTGGGGAAGTGTCGATCAGCCCCAGCATTTT. It specifies CASSWGSVDQPQHF.

In this sample, this clonotype turned up many times. V and J are TRBV12-3 or TRBV12-4 and TRBJ1-2; TRBD1 matches 7 bases. Trimming at V came to 6 bases and at J to 5 bases, leaving 9 bases not matched to a gene. The CDR3 contains 14 residues. This CDR3 reads CASRMTGLNYGYTF. The DNA of the CDR3 is TGTGCCAGCAGGATGACAGGGCTGAATTATGGCTACACCTTC.

This clonotype was recorded a few times. The chain couples TRBV7-9 to TRBJ1-3; 8 bases align to TRBD1. The ends lost 3 bases at V and 1 base at J; junction bases unmatched: 8. Germline lookup yields CDR1 SEHNR and CDR2 FQNEAQ (reference sequence). CDR3 size: 17 residues. The CDR3, as DNA: TGTGCCAGCAGCTTTTCCGGACAGGGAATTTCTGGAAACACCATATATTTT. This codes for CASSFSGQGISGNTIYF. The full variable domain, completed using reference TRBV7-9 and TRBJ1-3, is DTGVSQNPRHKITKRGQNVTFRCDPISEHNRLYWYRQTLGQGPEFLTYFQNEAQLEKSRLLSDRFSAERPKGSFSTLEIQRTEQGDSAMYLCASSFSGQGISGNTIYFGEGSWLTVV.

This clonotype was counted a few times. The chain is built from TRBV29-1 and TRBJ2-7; no definite D call. Germline V gene data show CDR1 as SQVTM and CDR2 as ANQGSEA. V lost 6 bases and J 2 bases, leaving 14 bases between the germline ends. This CDR3 region has 13 residues. The CDR3 spells CSVGISLAYEQYF. The DNA for the CDR3 is TGCAGCGTGGGAATTTCGCTCGCCTACGAGCAGTACTTC.

The genes are TRBV4-3 and TRBJ1-2; D uncertain. Looked up from germline, CDR1 is LGHNA and CDR2 is YSLEER. This CDR3 region has 14 residues. V lost 5 bases to trimming and J lost 3 bases, with 13 bases between them. The CDR3 sequence is CASSVDTEDYGYTF. CDR3 DNA sequence: TGCGCCAGCAGCGTAGATACGGAGGACTATGGCTACACCTTC.

The chain carries TRBV6-5 and TRBJ1-1; D is ambiguous. The germline V gene encodes CDR1 MNHEY and CDR2 SVGAGI. Trimming pared 2 bases from V and 1 base from J, leaving 8 bases between. The CDR3 runs to 14 residues. CDR3 sequence reads: CASSYRRANTEAFF. In nucleotides, the CDR3 is TGTGCCAGCAGTTACAGGAGGGCGAACACTGAAGCTTTCTTT.

The chain carries TRBV12-3 or TRBV12-4 and TRBJ1-5; 7 bases are a match to TRBD1. Trimming at V came to 2 bases and at J to 6 bases, leaving 7 bases not matched to a gene. CDR3 length equals 15 residues. In nucleotides, the CDR3 is TGTGCCAGCAGTTTATGGCAGGGGGGTGGTCAGCCCCAGCATTTT. It translates to CASSLWQGGGQPQHF.

The J gene is TRBJ2-3, the V gene TRBV28; D remains unclear. CDR1 and CDR2 (germline): MDHEN, SYDVKM. The CDR3 is made up of 12 amino acids. Trimming took off 6 bases at V and 6 bases at J, with 10 bases between the two ends. The CDR3 region has the DNA TGTGCCAGCAGAACTCTAGGGGATACGCAGTATTTT. It yields the protein CASRTLGDTQYF.

This clonotype was observed at least ten times. The chain combines TRBV28 with TRBJ1-4; D is unresolved. Germline values: CDR1 MDHEN, CDR2 SYDVKM. The V end lost 5 bases, the J end lost 6 bases, and 16 bases lay between the germline ends. The CDR3 runs 15 residues. DNA for the CDR3: TGTGCCAGCAGTATTCGGGCCAGAGGAGATGAAAAACTGTTTTTT. Encoded protein: CASSIRARGDEKLFF.

This clonotype was seen only a few times. The chain recombines TRBV4-1 with TRBJ1-2; TRBD1 is a possible D gene (5 bases). The V gene's germline CDR1 is MGHRA and CDR2 YSYEKL. Trimming took off 1 base at V and 2 bases at J, with 8 bases between the two ends. There are 14 residues in the CDR3. The CDR3 is CASSQVKGNYGYTF. The CDR3 DNA reads as TGCGCCAGCAGCCAAGTAAAGGGGAACTATGGCTACACCTTC.

Comments on this clonotype: Mismatch with germline at one junction end may stem from a read error. This chain uses TRBV27 with TRBJ2-7; maybe TRBD1 (6 bases). This CDR3 comprises 14 residues. Germline assignment: CDR1 MNHEY and CDR2 SMNVEV (reference sequence). The CDR3 bases are TGTGCCGGCAGTTGGACAGCGAGCTCCTACGAGCAGTACTTC. It translates to CAGSWTASSYEQYF.

This clonotype showed up many times. V gene TRBV28 combines with J gene TRBJ1-2; 7 bases fit TRBD1. Germline CDR1 and CDR2: MDHEN and SYDVKM. After removal of 6 bases from V and 6 bases from J, the junction contained 13 bases not matched to a gene. CDR3 length equals 15 residues. The CDR3 DNA follows: TGTGCCAGCAGAAGCCTCTCTCCCGACAGGGATGGCTACACCTTC. It encodes CASRSLSPDRDGYTF.

This clonotype was seen a few times. In nucleotides, the CDR3 is TGCAGTGCTCCCGCGGGGGTTTCCAAAAACATTCAGTACTTC. Translation gives CSAPAGVSKNIQYF. The J gene is TRBJ2-4, the V gene TRBV20-1, with 7 bases lining up with TRBD2. The CDR3 is 14 amino acids. V shed 5 bases, J shed 2 bases, and the junction held 6 bases outside the gene matches. Germline V gives CDR1 DFQATT, CDR2 SNEGSKA (reference sequence).

This clonotype was seen at least ten times. The rearrangement uses TRBV6-1 and TRBJ2-5; 8 bases match TRBD1. The germline CDR1 and CDR2 sequences are MNHNS and SASEGT. Trimming removed 1 base from V and 2 bases from J; junction bases left unmatched: 3. This CDR3 has 15 amino acids. CDR3 sequence (DNA): TGTGCCAGCAGTGAAGGGACAGGGCGACAAGAGACCCAGTACTTC. It codes for CASSEGTGRQETQYF.

This chain uses TRBV28 with TRBJ2-1; 12 nucleotides align to TRBD1. CDR3 length: 16 amino acids. The trim removed 3 bases at V and 12 bases at J, leaving 12 bases unmatched. Germline values: CDR1 MDHEN, CDR2 SYDVKM. The DNA for the CDR3 is TGTGCCAGCAGTTTGGGGGGACAGGGGGCATCTTTAGGGCAGTTCTTC. Its protein is CASSLGGQGASLGQFF.

The chain carries TRBV6-1 and TRBJ1-4; 7 bases map to TRBD1. CDR3 length equals 18 residues. The J segment lost 0 bases and the V segment lost 6 bases, leaving 13 bases of the junction unmatched. Germline V gene sequence: CDR1 MNHNS, CDR2 SASEGT. CDR3 bases: TGTGCCAGCAGGCTTCAGGGGGGGCGAATCTCAACTAATGAAAAACTGTTTTTT. It codes for CASRLQGGRISTNEKLFF.

This clonotype showed up just once. A much bigger clone sits one base away, suggesting this may be a read error. The J gene is TRBJ2-5, the V gene TRBV7-2, with D unresolved. CDR3 size: 11 residues. Per germline, CDR1 SGHTA and CDR2 FQGNSA. Written as DNA, the CDR3 is TGTGCCAGCAGCAACAGCGAGGCCCAGCACTTC. Its translation: CASSNSEAQHF.

The chain is built from TRBV20-1 and TRBJ2-7; 9 bases agree with TRBD2. Germline loops: CDR1 DFQATT, CDR2 SNEGSKA (reference sequence). This CDR3 region has 13 residues. The trim removed 0 bases at V and 12 bases at J, leaving 9 bases unmatched. CDR3 protein: CSARDRLAARRYF. The CDR3, as DNA: TGCAGTGCTAGAGACAGACTAGCGGCGAGGAGGTACTTC.

This clonotype has ten or more counts. The rearrangement uses TRBV28 and TRBJ1-5; weak D call: TRBD1 (5 bases). Germline lookup yields CDR1 MDHEN and CDR2 SYDVKM. V was pared by 6 bases and J by 9 bases, with 12 bases between. The CDR3 is 12 amino acids. The CDR3 DNA reads as TGTGCCAGCAGGGCGGGGGGGGGGCCCCAGCATTTT. Translated: CASRAGGGPQHF.